The rows below give T cell receptor beta chains drawn from one sample of a study of shared clonotypes between healthy human individuals. Libraries were prepared by immunoSEQ multiplex PCR; TCRdb keeps only in-frame clonotypes and omits some of them. The sample has about 470,000 clones, 70% to 80% seen once; the top ten hold 13%. Specimen: PBMCs. These TCRs come from a woman aged 35 to 49 in good health. Some clones in this sample may be carry-over from other donors' samples. CDR3s include the opening cysteine and the closing phenylalanine or tryptophan. The D gene is left open where the match is weak. Clone size is not always given. Where it is, it says once, few, many or a class for expanded clones.

CDR3 DNA	CDR3 protein	D gene	clone size	V gene	J gene
TGTGCCAGTAGTCGTGGGCCTACAGCTAATGAAAAACTGTTTTTT	CASSRGPTANEKLFF	-	-	TRBV19	TRBJ1-4
TGTGCCAGCAGCCAAGGCCCCAAAGCTTTCTTT	CASSQGPKAFF	-	once	TRBV14	TRBJ1-1
TGCGCCAGCAGCCAGACCGGGACAGAAGCTTTCTTT	CASSQTGTEAFF	-	-	TRBV5-1	TRBJ1-1
TGTGCCAGCCGCCAGGAGCAGTACTTC	CASRQEQYF	-	-	TRBV5-6	TRBJ2-7
TGTGCCAGCAAGTTGGCGGAGACCCAGTACTTC	CASKLAETQYF	-	-	TRBV6-5	TRBJ2-5
TGTGCCACCAGCAGAGATGTGGCTAGCGGGAGGGGTGAGCAGTTCTTC	CATSRDVASGRGEQFF	TRBD2	once	TRBV15	TRBJ2-1
TGTGCCAGCAGCCAGGGTCGGGATTACACTGAAGCTTTCTTT	CASSQGRDYTEAFF	-	-	TRBV7-9	TRBJ1-1
TGTGCCAGCAGTTTTCCTAGCGGCTTATACGAGCAGTACTTC	CASSFPSGLYEQYF	TRBD2	-	TRBV28	TRBJ2-7
TGTGCCAGCAGGCCGCCAGGACTAGGGGGGCCCACCGGGGAGCTGTTTTTT	CASRPPGLGGPTGELFF	-	-	TRBV7-2	TRBJ2-2
TGTGCCAGCAGTGGGGGGTCTGGAAACACCATATATTTT	CASSGGSGNTIYF	-	-	TRBV28	TRBJ1-3
TGTGCCACCACCACCCCAGGGTCCCGGGAGCTGTTTTTT	CATTTPGSRELFF	-	-	TRBV15	TRBJ2-2
TGTGCCAGCAGCACACTGTCAGGGTGGGGCTACACCTTC	CASSTLSGWGYTF	-	-	TRBV9	TRBJ1-2
TGTGCCAGCTCACCAGGACAGGGGAACACCGGGGAGCTGTTTTTT	CASSPGQGNTGELFF	TRBD1	-	TRBV18	TRBJ2-2
-	CAWSEVGLGNTEAFF	-	once	TRBV30	TRBJ1-1
TGCAGCGTCACAGGGGGGCCGAATCAGCCCCAGCATTTT	CSVTGGPNQPQHF	TRBD1	-	TRBV29-1	TRBJ1-5
TGCAGCGTTGGGACAGGGGGGTACAATGAGCAGTTCTTC	CSVGTGGYNEQFF	TRBD1	-	TRBV29-1	TRBJ2-1
TGCGCCAGCGGGACTAGCGGCTGGGAGACCCAGTACTTC	CASGTSGWETQYF	TRBD2	-	TRBV5-1	TRBJ2-5
TGTGCCAGCTATTGGGCAGGGGGGGCAGCTAACTATGGCTACACCTTC	CASYWAGGAANYGYTF	TRBD1	-	TRBV28	TRBJ1-2
TGTGCCAGCAGCTTAGACGGGGGCGCCTACGAGCAGTACTTC	CASSLDGGAYEQYF	-	-	TRBV7-2	TRBJ2-7
TGTGCCATCAGTGAGTCGGACAGGGGGCGGACTGAAGCTTTCTTT	CAISESDRGRTEAFF	TRBD1	-	TRBV10-3	TRBJ1-1
TGTGCCAGCAGCCGGGGGTCTGGTATCCTAGATACGCAGTATTTT	CASSRGSGILDTQYF	-	-	TRBV14	TRBJ2-3
TGCGCCAGCAGCTTGGGGCCAGCGGGAGAAGAGACCCAGTACTTC	CASSLGPAGEETQYF	TRBD2	-	TRBV5-1	TRBJ2-5
TGTGCCAGCAGTACACTAGCGGGCATTCAAGAGACCCAGTACTTC	CASSTLAGIQETQYF	TRBD2	-	TRBV28	TRBJ2-5
TGCGCCAGCAGATCTAGCGGAGGGAAGCAGGACATTCAGTACTTC	CASRSSGGKQDIQYF	TRBD2	-	TRBV5-1	TRBJ2-4
TGCGCCAGCAGCTTGGGGAGTTCGTTGGGGGCGGCTGAAGCTTTCTTT	CASSLGSSLGAAEAFF	-	-	TRBV5-1	TRBJ1-1
TGTGCCAGCAGCCCCGGACAGGGGGGCTCCGAGCAGTTCTTC	CASSPGQGGSEQFF	TRBD1	-	TRBV7-9	TRBJ2-1
TGTGCCAGCAGCTTCGGGCAATTGCAGGACGAGCAGTACTTC	CASSFGQLQDEQYF	-	-	TRBV7-9	TRBJ2-7
TGTGCCATCAGACAGGGAATAACGAACACCGGGGAGCTGTTTTTT	CAIRQGITNTGELFF	-	-	TRBV10-3	TRBJ2-2
TGTGCCAGCAGCTGGGCCACAGATACGCAGTATTTT	CASSWATDTQYF	-	-	TRBV7-9	TRBJ2-3
TGCGCCAGCAGATGGACAGGGACTTCTGGAGTGGGCTACGAGCAGTACTTC	CASRWTGTSGVGYEQYF	TRBD1	-	TRBV10-1	TRBJ2-7
TGTGCCAGCAGTGACTCGGCGGGACGAGGCACAGATACGCAGTATTTT	CASSDSAGRGTDTQYF	-	-	TRBV6-4	TRBJ2-3
TGCGCCAGCAGCCAAGATAGGACTGGGCGGACGGCGAATAGGCAGCCCCAGCATTTT	CASSQDRTGRTANRQPQHF	-	-	TRBV4-1	TRBJ1-5
TGTGCCAGCAGCCAAGATGGCCATAAGAACACTGAAGCTTTCTTT	CASSQDGHKNTEAFF	-	few	TRBV4-2	TRBJ1-1
TGCAGCGCTGTGGCAGGGGGTTTGGAGACCCAGTACTTC	CSAVAGGLETQYF	TRBD1	-	TRBV29-1	TRBJ2-5
TGTGCCATCCGGATTAAGGACGGAGCCTACGAGCAGTACTTC	CAIRIKDGAYEQYF	-	-	TRBV10-3	TRBJ2-7
TGTGCCAGCAGTCGGACAGTAAGCACAGATACGCAGTATTTT	CASSRTVSTDTQYF	-	-	TRBV21-1	TRBJ2-3
TGTGCCAGCAGTGAACTTGCTTTTAATAGCAATCAGCCCCAGCATTTT	CASSELAFNSNQPQHF	-	-	TRBV6-1	TRBJ1-5
TGTGCCAGTAGTATGGACAGAGATCAGCCCCAGCATTTT	CASSMDRDQPQHF	-	-	TRBV19	TRBJ1-5
TGCAGCGTTGGGGTAGGGATGAGGGGAGGCTACACCTTC	CSVGVGMRGGYTF	-	-	TRBV29-1	TRBJ1-2
TGTGCTAGCAGCCAGCTAGCGGGATCCTACAATGAGCAGTTCTTC	CASSQLAGSYNEQFF	TRBD2	once	TRBV7-7	TRBJ2-1
TGTGCCTGGACACATTGGCTAGCGGGAATGGATGACACAGATACGCAGTATTTT	CAWTHWLAGMDDTDTQYF	TRBD2	-	TRBV30	TRBJ2-3
TGTGCCACCAGCAGAGATCTTGGCACTGAAGCTTTCTTT	CATSRDLGTEAFF	-	-	TRBV15	TRBJ1-1
TGTGCCAGCAGTTTACTCCAGGGCAACCATGGCTACACCTTC	CASSLLQGNHGYTF	-	few	TRBV27	TRBJ1-2